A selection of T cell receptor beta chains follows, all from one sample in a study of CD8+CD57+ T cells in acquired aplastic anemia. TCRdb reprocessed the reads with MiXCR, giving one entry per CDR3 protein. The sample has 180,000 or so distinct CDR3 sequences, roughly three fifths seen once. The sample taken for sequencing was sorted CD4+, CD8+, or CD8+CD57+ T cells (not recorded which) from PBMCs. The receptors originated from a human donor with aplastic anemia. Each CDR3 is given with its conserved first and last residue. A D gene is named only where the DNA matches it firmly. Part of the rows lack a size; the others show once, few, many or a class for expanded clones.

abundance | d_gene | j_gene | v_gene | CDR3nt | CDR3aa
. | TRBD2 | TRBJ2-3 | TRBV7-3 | TGTGCCAGCAGACCCGGACTAGGAGGTTCAGATACGCAGTATTTT | CASRPGLGGSDTQYF
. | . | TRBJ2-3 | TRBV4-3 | TGCGCCAGCAGCCAGACTGCGAGGGTTAGCACAGATACGCAGTATTTT | CASSQTARVSTDTQYF
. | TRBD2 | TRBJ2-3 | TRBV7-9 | TGTGCCAGCAGCCTACAAAAGCGGGGCTCTAGCACAGATACGCAGTATTTT | CASSLQKRGSSTDTQYF
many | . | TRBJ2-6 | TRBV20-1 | TGCAGTGCTAGAATCACAGGGAACTTGGCTGGGGCCAACGTCCTGACTTTC | CSARITGNLAGANVLTF
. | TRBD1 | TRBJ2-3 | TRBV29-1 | TGCAGCGTTGGAGGGACAGGACCCACAGATACGCAGTATTTT | CSVGGTGPTDTQYF
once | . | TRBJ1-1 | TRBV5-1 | TGCGCCAGCAGCTTGGTCCTAGGGGATCCTGAAGCTTTCTTT | CASSLVLGDPEAFF
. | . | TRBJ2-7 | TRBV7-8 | TGTGCCAGCAGCACCCCCGGGAACCGCTACGAGCAGTACTTC | CASSTPGNRYEQYF
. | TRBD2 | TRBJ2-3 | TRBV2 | TGTGCCGGCTGGGCGGGGCTAGCGGGGGGTCCAGATACGCAGTATTTT | CAGWAGLAGGPDTQYF
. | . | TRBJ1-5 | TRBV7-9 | TGTGCCAGCAGCTTAATCAGTGGGCCCCAGCATTTT | CASSLISGPQHF
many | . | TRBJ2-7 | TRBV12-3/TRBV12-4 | TGTGCCAGCAGTTCTAGGACACAAACCTACGAGCAGTACTTC | CASSSRTQTYEQYF
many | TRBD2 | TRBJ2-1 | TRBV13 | TGTGCCAGCAGCGTCGGGACTAGCGGGGGGAGTGAGCAGTTCTTC | CASSVGTSGGSEQFF
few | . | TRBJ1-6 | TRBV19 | TGTGCCAGTAGCGGCCTGGGGAATTCACCCCTCCACTTT | CASSGLGNSPLHF
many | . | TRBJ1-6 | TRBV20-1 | TGCAGTGCGGGGGACATTGAGACCTATAATTCACCCCTCCACTTT | CSAGDIETYNSPLHF
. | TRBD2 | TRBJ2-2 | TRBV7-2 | TGTGCCAGCAGCTTAGCGGGACTAGCGGGGGTTCTGGCCGGGGAGCTGTTTTTT | CASSLAGLAGVLAGELFF
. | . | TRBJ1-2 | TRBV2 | TGTGCCAGCAGTGAATCTGTGACATCCAATGGCTACACCTTC | CASSESVTSNGYTF
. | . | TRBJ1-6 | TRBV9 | TGTGCCAGCAGCGTTGGCCACGGGACCGACCCCAGTCTCCTCCACTTT | CASSVGHGTDPSLLHF
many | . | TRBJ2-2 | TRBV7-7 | TGTGCCAGCAGGGACGCAACGAACACCGGGGAGCTGTTTTTT | CASRDATNTGELFF
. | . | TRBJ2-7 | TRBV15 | TGTGCCGCCAGCAGCTTGGTAGCCGAGGCCTACGAGCAGTACTTC | CAASSLVAEAYEQYF
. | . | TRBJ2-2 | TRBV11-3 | TGTGCCAGCAGCTTTTCAGTCTGGGGGGAGCTGTTTTTT | CASSFSVWGELFF
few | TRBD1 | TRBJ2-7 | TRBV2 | TGTGCCAGCAGCTCCGGGACAGGGTACTACGAGCAGTACTTC | CASSSGTGYYEQYF
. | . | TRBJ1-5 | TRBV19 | TGTGCCAGTAGTATAGTAGGGAGTCAGCCCCAGCATTTT | CASSIVGSQPQHF
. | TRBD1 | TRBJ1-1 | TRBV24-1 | TGTGCCACCAGTGACCCCGTGCGATCGCAGGGGGCAAGGGCGGACACTGAAGCTTTCTTT | CATSDPVRSQGARADTEAFF
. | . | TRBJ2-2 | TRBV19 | TGTGCCAGTAGTATGTGGGGGGTCGGGGAGCTGTTTTTT | CASSMWGVGELFF
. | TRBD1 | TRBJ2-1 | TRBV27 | TGTGCCAGCAGCTCTACAGGGGACAACTACAATGAGCAGTTCTTC | CASSSTGDNYNEQFF
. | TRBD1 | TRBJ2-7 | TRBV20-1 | TGCAGTGCTAGTGGTTGGCGACAGGGGGCGAGGACCTACGAGCAGTACTTC | CSASGWRQGARTYEQYF
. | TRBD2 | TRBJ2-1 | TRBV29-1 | TGCAGCGTTGAAGATGCGAGCGGGAGTCCCCCCTTTTACAATGAGCAGTTCTTC | CSVEDASGSPPFYNEQFF
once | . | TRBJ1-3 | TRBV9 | TGTGCCAGCAGCGCCCGGGATTTCTCTGGAAACACCATATATTTT | CASSARDFSGNTIYF
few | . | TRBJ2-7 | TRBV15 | TGTGCCACCAGACCCCCGGACAGACCTTCCTACGAGCAGTACTTC | CATRPPDRPSYEQYF